The text below deals with one T cell receptor (beta chain). Trimming took off 2 bases at V and 0 bases at J, with 10 bases between the two ends. In germline, CDR1 is SGHRS, CDR2 YFSETQ. This CDR3 region has 15 residues. This sample is part of a study of T cell changes during pregnancy in multiple sclerosis. Sequencing used immunoSEQ multiplex PCR; TCRdb keeps in-frame clones, though not all of them. Here the sample spans tens of thousands of clones, over 85% being singletons. The clonotype comes from a female donor in good health, enrolled as a control in a pregnancy study. This specimen was peripheral blood, taken in the second trimester of pregnancy. V usage is TRBV5-1 and J usage is TRBJ2-3; D gene uncertain. The CDR3 nucleotides read TGCGCCAGCAGCTTTAGTTATACGAGCACAGATACGCAGTATTTT. It is translated as CASSFSYTSTDTQYF.